This TCR beta chain was captured by sequencing in a study of PD-1 blockade in classical Hodgkin lymphoma. Study-wide findings and caveats: Complete responders showed a baseline diversity that resembled the diversity of newly diagnosed patients. Diminished baseline TCR diversity has been reported in newly diagnosed patients relative to healthy donors. By C4D1 there was a significant rise in CD4+ TCR diversity but not in CD8+ TCR diversity.

No patient escaped relapse after autologous stem cell transplantation, and brentuximab vedotin exposure varied. The patients, who had relapsed/refractory classical Hodgkin lymphoma, achieved best responses of complete response, partial response or progressive disease. Method: immunoSEQ multiplex PCR; TCRdb's copy keeps in-frame clones and lacks some. The sample carries 5,500 to 9,000 clones, about four fifths recorded once. The CDR3 is 14 amino acids. V lost 0 bases and J lost 9, with 13 bases in between. Germline values: CDR1 SGHDT, CDR2 YYEEEE. About this clone itself: Its antigen is unknown.

The specimen was peripheral blood mononuclear cells (PBMCs), collected before the second cycle of nivolumab. The genes are TRBV5-6 and TRBJ2-1; possibly TRBD1 for D (5 bases). This receptor was identified in a human donor with classical Hodgkin lymphoma. The CDR3 DNA reads as TGTGCCAGCAGCTTGGTAGCAGGGCCTGGTGAGCAGTTCTTC. This encodes CASSLVAGPGEQFF.